These T cell receptor beta chains were read from a single sample in a study of PD-1 and CTLA-4 blockade in melanoma. Measured with immunoSEQ multiplex PCR; TCRdb has only the in-frame clones, and not every one. This sample yields about 28,000 clones, of which approximately 91% are seen a single time; approximately 8.5% belongs to the top ten. Material: CD8+ T cells from peripheral blood, obtained before anti-PD-1 treatment. All receptors derive from a human donor with melanoma. CDR3s include the opening cysteine and the closing phenylalanine or tryptophan. A D gene is named only where the DNA matches it firmly. The size field is filled for only some rows; it gives once, few, many or a size class.

>TRBJ2-7|.|.|TRBV5-1
CASSPTESYEQYF
TGCGCCAGCAGCCCTACAGAATCTTACGAGCAGTACTTC
>TRBJ2-3|.|once|TRBV27
CASSLLVGFTDTQYF
TGTGCCAGCAGTTTATTGGTGGGGTTCACAGATACGCAGTATTTT
>TRBJ2-1|.|.|TRBV7-9
CASSLAGALYNEQFF
TGTGCCAGCAGCTTAGCGGGAGCGCTCTACAATGAGCAGTTCTTC
>TRBJ1-1|.|.|TRBV19
CASSMTYSLGAFF
TGTGCCAGTAGTATGACCTACTCCTTGGGAGCTTTCTTT
>TRBJ1-3|.|.|TRBV29-1
CSAVPTGGNTIYF
TGCAGCGCCGTCCCCACAGGTGGAAACACCATATATTTT
>TRBJ2-3|.|.|TRBV6-5
CASSYGFSTDTQYF
TGTGCCAGCAGTTACGGTTTTAGCACAGATACGCAGTATTTT
>TRBJ2-2|.|.|TRBV6-2/TRBV6-3
CASSYSETGYTGELFF
TGTGCCAGCAGTTACTCCGAGACAGGTTACACCGGGGAGCTGTTTTTT
>TRBJ2-7|TRBD2|.|TRBV11-2
CASSFGGGLSYEQYF
TGTGCCAGCAGCTTCGGGGGGGGATTAAGCTACGAGCAGTACTTC
>TRBJ2-1|TRBD1|.|TRBV2
CASSEGTGGLDEQFF
TGTGCCAGCAGTGAAGGGACAGGGGGCCTGGATGAGCAGTTCTTC
>TRBJ2-3|.|.|TRBV25-1
CASSEATRGSSGTDTQYF
TGTGCCAGCAGTGAAGCGACGCGTGGCAGTTCGGGCACAGATACGCAGTATTTT
>TRBJ2-5|TRBD1|.|TRBV28
CATGDRGDGSQETQYF
TGTGCCACCGGGGACAGGGGAGATGGAAGTCAAGAGACCCAGTACTTC
>TRBJ2-1|.|.|TRBV13
CASTTRGPTYNEQFF
TGTGCCAGCACGACCCGGGGACCAACATACAATGAGCAGTTCTTC
>TRBJ2-2|.|.|TRBV7-2
CASSRVEGGELFF
TGTGCCAGCAGTCGGGTTGAGGGCGGGGAGCTGTTTTTT
>TRBJ2-1|TRBD1|.|TRBV7-2
CASSPQQGARYNEQFF
TGTGCCAGCAGCCCGCAACAGGGGGCTCGGTACAATGAGCAGTTCTTC
>TRBJ2-5|TRBD2|.|TRBV30
CAWVDGTSFGETQYF
TGTGCCTGGGTGGATGGGACTAGTTTTGGGGAGACCCAGTACTTC
>TRBJ1-2|TRBD1|.|TRBV6-6
CASSLTGPGGDYGYTF
TGTGCCAGCAGTTTGACGGGACCAGGGGGTGACTATGGCTACACCTTC
>TRBJ2-3|.|.|TRBV4-1
CASSRETVTDTQYF
TGCGCCAGCAGCCGGGAAACAGTGACAGATACGCAGTATTTT
>TRBJ2-7|.|.|TRBV7-9
CASSLTGTSKEQYF
TGTGCCAGCAGCTTAACTGGGACCTCTAAGGAGCAGTACTTC
>TRBJ2-5|.|.|TRBV2
CASSEAFGEIEETQYF
TGTGCCAGCAGTGAAGCGTTTGGGGAGATTGAAGAGACCCAGTACTTC
>TRBJ2-7|TRBD2|.|TRBV27
CASSFASGSFEQYF
TGTGCCAGCAGTTTTGCGAGCGGGAGCTTCGAGCAGTACTTC
>TRBJ2-3|TRBD2|.|TRBV10-3
CAISEPMSGGSTDTQYF
TGTGCCATCAGTGAGCCCATGTCGGGAGGGAGCACAGATACGCAGTATTTT
>TRBJ1-4|TRBD1|few|TRBV27
CASSLSNRGPSLEEKLFF
TGTGCCAGCAGTTTATCGAACAGGGGGCCTTCGCTCGAAGAAAAACTGTTTTTT
>TRBJ1-1|.|.|TRBV27
CAVGPYTEAFF
TGTGCCGTGGGGCCCTACACTGAAGCTTTCTTT
>TRBJ2-4|.|.|TRBV28
CASSYSKNIQYF
TGTGCCAGCAGTTACTCCAAAAACATTCAGTACTTC
>TRBJ1-1|.|once|TRBV7-9
CASSLIDTTNTEAFF
TGTGCCAGCAGCTTAATAGACACCACGAACACTGAAGCTTTCTTT
>TRBJ2-2|.|.|TRBV19
CASSIVELHTGELFF
TGTGCCAGTAGTATAGTTGAGCTGCACACCGGGGAGCTGTTTTTT
>TRBJ1-4|.|.|TRBV15
CATSRAPAKLFF
TGTGCCACCAGCAGAGCTCCGGCAAAACTGTTTTTT
>TRBJ1-1|.|.|TRBV30
CASFVGGNTEAFF
TGTGCCTCCTTTGTGGGGGGTAACACTGAAGCTTTCTTT
>TRBJ2-5|TRBD2|.|TRBV7-9
CASSLGLAGGETQYF
TGTGCCAGCAGTTTAGGACTAGCGGGAGGGGAGACCCAGTACTTC
>TRBJ1-2|.|.|TRBV5-4
CASGTGYGYTF
TGTGCCAGCGGGACGGGTTATGGCTACACCTTC
>TRBJ1-1|.|.|TRBV3-1/TRBV3-2
CASSPEDAEEAFF
TGTGCCAGCAGTCCAGAAGACGCCGAGGAAGCTTTCTTT
>TRBJ2-7|.|.|TRBV28
CASSPHHEQYF
TGTGCCAGCAGTCCACACCACGAGCAGTACTTC
>TRBJ2-2|.|.|TRBV27
CASVEGGELFF
TGTGCCAGCGTGGAGGGCGGGGAGCTGTTTTTT
>TRBJ2-1|TRBD2|.|TRBV19
CASSIEGLAGAAEQFF
TGTGCCAGTAGTATAGAGGGACTAGCGGGAGCGGCTGAGCAGTTCTTC
>TRBJ2-1|TRBD2|.|TRBV5-1
CASSLGGGYNEQFF
TGCGCCAGCAGCTTGGGCGGGGGCTACAATGAGCAGTTCTTC
>TRBJ2-1|.|.|TRBV3-1/TRBV3-2
CASSQARGINEQFF
TGTGCCAGCAGCCAAGCCCGGGGTATCAATGAGCAGTTCTTC
>TRBJ2-1|TRBD2|.|TRBV27
CASSLSSVAGGPGYEQFF
TGTGCCAGCAGTTTATCTTCGGTAGCGGGAGGGCCCGGCTATGAGCAGTTCTTC
>TRBJ1-6|.|.|TRBV6-1
CASSESWLNSPLHF
TGTGCCAGCAGTGAATCATGGTTAAATTCACCCCTCCACTTT
>TRBJ1-1|.|.|TRBV19
CASSIGGGTEAFF
TGTGCCAGTAGTATAGGGGGGGGCACTGAAGCTTTCTTT
>TRBJ1-1|.|.|TRBV4-1
CASSQESDLGTEAFF
TGCGCCAGCAGCCAAGAATCGGACTTGGGCACTGAAGCTTTCTTT
>TRBJ2-3|TRBD1|.|TRBV3-1/TRBV3-2
CASSQARTGLPDTQYF
TGTGCCAGCAGCCAAGCTCGGACAGGTCTCCCAGATACGCAGTATTTT
>TRBJ2-5|TRBD1|.|TRBV11-2
CASSRTGADQETQYF
TGTGCCAGCAGCCGGACAGGGGCCGACCAAGAGACCCAGTACTTC